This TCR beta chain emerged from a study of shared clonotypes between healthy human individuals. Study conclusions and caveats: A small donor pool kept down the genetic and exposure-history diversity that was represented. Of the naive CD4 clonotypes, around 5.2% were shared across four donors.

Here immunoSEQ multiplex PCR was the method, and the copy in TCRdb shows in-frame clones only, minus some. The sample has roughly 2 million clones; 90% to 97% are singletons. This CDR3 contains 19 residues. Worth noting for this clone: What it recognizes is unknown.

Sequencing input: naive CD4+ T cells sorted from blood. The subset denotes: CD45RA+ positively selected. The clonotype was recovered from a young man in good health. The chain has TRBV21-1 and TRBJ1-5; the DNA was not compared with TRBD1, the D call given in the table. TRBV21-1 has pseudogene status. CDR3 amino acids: CASSGTTDTGASGNQPQHF. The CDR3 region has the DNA TGTGCCAGCAGCGGAACCACAGACACAGGTGCGTCTGGCAATCAGCCCCAGCATTTT.